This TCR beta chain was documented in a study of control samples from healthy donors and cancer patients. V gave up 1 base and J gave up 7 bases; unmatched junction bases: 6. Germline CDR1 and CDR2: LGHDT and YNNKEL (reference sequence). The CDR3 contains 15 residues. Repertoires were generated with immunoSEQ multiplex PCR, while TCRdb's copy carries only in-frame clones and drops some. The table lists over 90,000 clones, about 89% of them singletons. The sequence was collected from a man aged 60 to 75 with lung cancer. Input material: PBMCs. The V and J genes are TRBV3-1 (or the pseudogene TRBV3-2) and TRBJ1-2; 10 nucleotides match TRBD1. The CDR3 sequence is CASSQVGQGGSGYTF. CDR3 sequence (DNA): TGTGCCAGCAGCCAAGTAGGACAGGGGGGGTCTGGCTACACCTTC.